Presented here are 18 T cell receptor beta chains from one specimen sequenced in a study of shared clonotypes between healthy human individuals. Measured with immunoSEQ multiplex PCR; TCRdb has only the in-frame clones, and not every one. The table lists about 600,000 clones, around 77% of them singletons. Material: PBMCs. The source is a woman aged 40 to 50 in good health. Some clones in this sample may be carry-over from other donors' samples.

V gene TRBV7-3 combines with J gene TRBJ1-1, with D possibly being TRBD1 (5 bases). CDR1 is SGHTA, CDR2 FQGTGA, per germline. Trimming removed 1 base at V and 7 bases at J, with 10 bases between. The CDR3 contains 13 residues. The CDR3 loop reads CASSLNTGNEAFF. The CDR3 region has the DNA TGTGCCAGCAGCTTAAACACAGGAAATGAAGCTTTCTTT. Full variable domain (rest looked up from reference TRBV7-3 and TRBJ1-1): GAGVSQTPSNKVTEKGKYVELRCDPISGHTALYWYRQSLGQGPEFLIYFQGTGAADDSGLPNDRFFAVRPEGSVSTLKIQRTERGDSAVYLCASSLNTGNEAFFGQGTRLTVV.

Only a few counts were recorded for this clone. The chain is built from TRBV25-1 and TRBJ2-1, with D unresolved. The germline CDR1 and CDR2 sequences are MGHDK and SYGVNS. The V gene lost 5 bases and the J gene lost 2 bases, with 1 base spanning the gap. This CDR3 is built from 11 residues. The CDR3 bases are TGTGCCAGCAGTCCCTACAATGAGCAGTTCTTC. Translating gives CASSPYNEQFF. The full variable domain, with the rest looked up from reference TRBV25-1 and TRBJ2-1, is EADIYQTPRYLVIGTGKKITLECSQTMGHDKMYWYQQDPGMELHLIHYSYGVNSTEKGDLSSESTVSRIRTEHFPLTLESARPSHTSQYLCASSPYNEQFFGPGTRLTVL.

This rearrangement joins TRBV5-1 to TRBJ2-7, with 8 bases aligning to TRBD1. V gave up 1 base and J gave up 3 bases; unmatched junction bases: 3. CDR1 is SGHRS, CDR2 YFSETQ, per germline. The CDR3 is 14 residues long. The CDR3 region is CASSLQGAVYEQYF. Written as DNA, the CDR3 is TGCGCCAGCAGCTTGCAGGGGGCGGTCTACGAGCAGTACTTC.

V is TRBV27 and J is TRBJ1-5; D perhaps matches TRBD1 (6 bases). Trimming shortened V by 8 bases and J by 5 bases, and 16 bases separated the two germline ends. Germline-derived CDR1 and CDR2 are MNHEY and SMNVEV (reference sequence). The CDR3 totals 14 residues. The CDR3 sequence: CASGGTRVDQPQHF. As DNA, the CDR3 is TGTGCCAGCGGTGGGACAAGGGTTGATCAGCCCCAGCATTTT.

The rearrangement uses TRBV27 and TRBJ1-4; 12 bases align to TRBD1. The CDR3 sequence is 16 residues long. Germline V CDR1 and CDR2: MNHEY, SMNVEV (reference sequence). Unmatched junction bases numbered 10, after V lost 6 bases and J lost 8 bases. CDR3 nucleotide sequence: TGTGCCAGCAGCCCAAGAATTGGGACAGGGGGCGAAAAACTGTTTTTT. As protein: CASSPRIGTGGEKLFF.

The rearrangement uses TRBV10-1 and TRBJ1-1; 9 nucleotides align to TRBD1. The CDR3 contains 14 residues. J was trimmed by 3 bases and V by 4 bases; bases with no gene match: 3. Germline loops: CDR1 WNHNN, CDR2 SYGVQD (reference sequence). CDR3 in amino acids: CASSAGDRDTEAFF. In DNA form, the CDR3 reads TGCGCCAGCAGTGCGGGGGACAGGGACACTGAAGCTTTCTTT.

The rearrangement links TRBV10-3 to TRBJ1-5; no firm D call. Germline V gene sequence: CDR1 ENHRY, CDR2 SYGVKD. V lost 2 bases, J lost 7 bases, and 12 bases lay in between. The CDR3 sequence is 14 residues long. Written as DNA, the CDR3 is TGTGCCATCAGTGAGGTGGGGAGCTTACAGCCCCAGCATTTT. It encodes CAISEVGSLQPQHF.

The rearrangement links TRBV10-3 to TRBJ1-1; D is uncertain. CDR1 and CDR2 (germline): ENHRY, SYGVKD. Between the trimmed V and J ends, which lost 0 bases and 8 bases, there was a span of 4 bases. This CDR3 contains 11 residues. The CDR3 DNA reads as TGTGCCATCAGTGAGTCAAGGGAAGCTTTCTTT. It yields the protein CAISESREAFF.

Points on this clone: This same CDR3 is encoded by further DNA sequences in the sample. The J gene is TRBJ1-5, the V gene TRBV6-4, with D unresolved. The CDR3 loop spans 13 amino acids. Trimming took off 4 bases at V and 4 bases at J, with 8 bases between the two ends. Germline CDR1 and CDR2: MRHNA and SNTAGT. The CDR3: CASSVEGNQPQHF. CDR3 DNA: TGTGCCAGCAGTGTGGAAGGGAATCAGCCCCAGCATTTT.

The chain recombines TRBV27 with TRBJ1-2, with D possibly matching TRBD1 (5 bases). The CDR3 consists of 13 residues. V was pared by 3 bases and J by 5 bases, with 10 bases between. CDR1 is MNHEY and CDR2 is SMNVEV in the germline V gene (reference sequence). The CDR3 DNA sequence: TGTGCCAGCAGTTTTTCGGGGGGGTATGGCTACACCTTC. Its translation: CASSFSGGYGYTF.

The chain uses TRBV5-4 and TRBJ2-1; D is perhaps TRBD1 or TRBD2 (5 bases each). Germline V gene sequence: CDR1 SGHNT, CDR2 YYREEE (reference sequence). CDR3 size: 17 residues. The ends were cut back, 3 bases at V and 6 bases at J, with 22 bases in the middle. DNA of the CDR3: TGTGCCAGCAGCTCGAGGGTCGGGACCTCAACCTTCAATGAGCAGTTCTTC. Residues: CASSSRVGTSTFNEQFF.

Note on this clone: The sample contains more than one DNA sequence encoding this CDR3. The chain links TRBV5-1 to TRBJ2-5, with D unclear. The germline V and J ends were trimmed by 0 bases and 5 bases, with 2 bases remaining between them. The CDR3 spans 11 residues. Per the germline V gene, CDR1 is SGHRS and CDR2 is YFSETQ. The CDR3 coding sequence is TGCGCCAGCAGCTTGGTTGAGACCCAGTACTTC. Its translation is CASSLVETQYF.

J is TRBJ2-2 and V is TRBV29-1; 8 bases align to TRBD1. Germline V CDR1 and CDR2: SQVTM, ANQGSEA. V shed 6 bases, J shed 5 bases, and the junction held 8 bases outside the gene matches. The CDR3 runs 14 residues. The CDR3 DNA is TGCAGCGTGGGCAGGGGGCCGGGGACCGGGGAGCTGTTTTTT. It is translated as CSVGRGPGTGELFF.

A word on this clone: Other DNA variants within this sample encode the same CDR3. This chain links TRBV29-1 with TRBJ1-1; TRBD1 is a possible D gene (5 bases). The germline V and J ends were trimmed by 7 bases and 4 bases, with 16 bases remaining between them. The CDR3 spans 13 residues. Looked up from germline, CDR1 is SQVTM and CDR2 is ANQGSEA. The CDR3 DNA sequence: TGCAGCGGCTCTGTACGGGGCGGCACTGAAGCTTTCTTT. This gives the protein CSGSVRGGTEAFF.

In the case of this clone: Given a much more abundant clone one base away, this may be a read error. V is TRBV11-3 and J is TRBJ2-1, with D hard to call. Per the germline V gene, CDR1 is SGHNT and CDR2 is YENEEA. The CDR3 runs 14 residues. V lost 1 base to trimming and J lost 9 bases, with 13 bases between them. For the CDR3, the DNA is TGTGCCAGCAGCTTAGGGGTACGTAGCAGTGAGCAGTTCTTC. Its protein product is CASSLGVRSSEQFF.

J is TRBJ2-2 and V is TRBV7-2; no clear D. Germline V gene data show CDR1 as SGHTA and CDR2 as FQGNSA. CDR3 length equals 13 residues. Trimming took 5 bases from V and 6 from J, leaving 10 bases between them. Here the CDR3 reads CASSPHPAGELFF. The CDR3 region has the DNA TGTGCCAGCAGCCCGCATCCGGCCGGGGAGCTGTTTTTT. The full variable domain, completed using reference TRBV7-2 and TRBJ2-2, is GAGVSQSPSNKVTEKGKDVELRCDPISGHTALYWYRQSLGQGLEFLIYFQGNSAPDKSGLPSDRFSAERTGGSVSTLTIQRTQQEDSAVYLCASSPHPAGELFFGEGSRLTVL.

The rearrangement uses TRBV7-9 and TRBJ2-5, with TRBD2 matching over 10 bases. The J call may be incorrect, as the DNA end agrees better with TRBJ2-7. This CDR3 comprises 14 residues. Germline CDR1 and CDR2: SEHNR and FQNEAQ (reference sequence). The CDR3 region is CASSESGRADEQYF. The DNA for the CDR3 is TGTGCCAGCAGCGAGAGCGGGAGGGCTGACGAGCAGTACTTC.

About this clone itself: This probably arose from a read error, given a far larger clone one base away. This specimen includes other DNA sequences encoding the same CDR3. V and J are TRBV7-2 and TRBJ1-4, with D possibly matching TRBD1 (6 bases). The CDR3 totals 14 residues. CDR1 and CDR2 from the germline V gene are SGHTA and FQGNSA. Trimming stripped 2 bases from V and 3 bases from J, with 7 bases between. The CDR3 nucleotides read TGTGCCAGCAGCTTACGGGGGCCTAATGAAAAACTGTTTTTT. Its protein product is CASSLRGPNEKLFF.